Described below is a single T cell receptor (beta chain) sequence and its context. Other DNA sequences in the sample encode the same CDR3. The data are from a study of identifying expanded T cells in peripheral blood. TCRdb's copy holds only in-frame clones and misses some; the assay was immunoSEQ multiplex PCR. The repertoire includes 80,000 to 90,000 clones, over 75% of them detected once, and 2.5% to 3% sits in the top ten. Sequenced material: blood. The clonotype comes from a person aged 18 to 70 in good health.

The CDR3 DNA is TGTGCCAGCAGCCCTACTGGGGTTAATGAAAAACTGTTTTTT. Translation gives CASSPTGVNEKLFF. V and J are TRBV9 and TRBJ1-4; unclear D gene. V dropped 4 bases and J dropped 4 bases, with 11 bases sitting between them. Germline V CDR1 and CDR2: SGDLS, YYNGEE. The CDR3 is 14 amino acids.